A single sample is the source of the 14 T cell receptor beta chains below, sequenced in a study of cytomegalovirus exposure and HLA in healthy donors. Assay used: immunoSEQ multiplex PCR; TCRdb lists only in-frame clones, some missing. The table lists roughly 220,000 clones, over 80% of them singletons. Sequencing was done on a sample of PBMCs. The receptors come from a woman aged 18-30 years in good health and CMV-seronegative.

The rearrangement links TRBV15 to TRBJ2-1; D perhaps matches TRBD1 (5 bases). Trimming left V 2 bases short and J 0 bases short, with 11 bases between. The CDR3 extends over 16 amino acids. Germline lookup yields CDR1 LNHNV and CDR2 YYDKDF (reference sequence). The CDR3 is CATSRLQVGSYNEQFF. CDR3 nucleotide sequence: TGTGCCACCAGCAGATTACAGGTAGGCTCCTACAATGAGCAGTTCTTC.

The genes are TRBV27 and TRBJ1-2; D is undetermined. CDR3 length equals 16 residues. CDR1 is MNHEY, CDR2 SMNVEV, per germline (reference sequence). Trimming shortened V by 3 bases and J by 2 bases, and 16 bases separated the two germline ends. The CDR3 protein is CASSLLASTPNYGYTF. The CDR3 coding sequence is TGTGCCAGCAGTTTGTTAGCCTCTACCCCGAACTATGGCTACACCTTC.

The CDR3 spells CAISARRDNEKLFF. The CDR3 region has the DNA TGTGCCATCAGTGCAAGGAGGGATAATGAAAAACTGTTTTTT. The chain joins TRBV10-3 to TRBJ1-4; no firm D call. V lost 4 bases, J lost 4 bases, and 10 bases lay in between. The CDR3 extends over 14 amino acids. The germline V gene encodes CDR1 ENHRY and CDR2 SYGVKD.

About this clone: The junction does not match germline at one end; this may be a read error. The chain joins TRBV13 to TRBJ1-2; D is uncertain. The CDR3 has 11 amino acids. Germline CDR1 is PRHDT and CDR2 is FYEKMQ (reference sequence). The CDR3 DNA reads as TGTGCCAGCAGCCTCGCCGGGATGGCCAACTTC. The encoded protein is CASSLAGMANF. The full variable domain, with the rest looked up from reference TRBV13 and TRBJ1-2, is AAGVIQSPRHLIKEKRETATLKCYPIPRHDTVYWYQQGPGQDPQFLISFYEKMQSDKGSIPDRFSAQQFSDYHSELNMSSLELGDSALYFCASSLAGMANFGSGTRLTVV.

The chain joins TRBV18 to TRBJ2-7, with 13 positions matching TRBD2. Germline CDR1 is KGHSH and CDR2 is LQKENI. This CDR3 comprises 16 residues. The junction had 2 bases not matched to a gene; V was cut back by 3 bases and J by 0 bases. The CDR3 loop is CASSPTSGRASYEQYF. In DNA, the CDR3 is TGTGCCAGCTCACCTACTAGCGGGAGGGCCTCCTACGAGCAGTACTTC.

The J gene is TRBJ2-5, the V gene TRBV5-4, with 9 bases that match TRBD1. The CDR3 is made up of 16 amino acids. V shed 5 bases, J shed 1 base, and the junction held 9 bases outside the gene matches. Germline loops: CDR1 SGHNT, CDR2 YYREEE (reference sequence). The DNA of the CDR3 is TGTGCCAGCAGTACTCCGGGACAGGGCGTCCAAGAGACCCAGTACTTC. This sequence encodes CASSTPGQGVQETQYF. Together with reference TRBV5-4 and TRBJ2-5, the CDR3 gives the full variable domain: ETGVTQSPTHLIKTRGQQVTLRCSSQSGHNTVSWYQQALGQGPQFIFQYYREEENGRGNFPPRFSGLQFPNYSSELNVNALELDDSALYLCASSTPGQGVQETQYFGPGTRLLVL.

The chain uses TRBV5-1 and TRBJ1-1; 7 positions agree with TRBD1. V lost 3 bases to trimming and J lost 0 bases; unmatched junction nucleotides: 17. The germline V gene has CDR1 SGHRS and CDR2 YFSETQ. The CDR3 is 19 residues long. The CDR3 loop is CASSSGTTGLFKMNTEAFF. CDR3 bases: TGCGCCAGCAGCTCGGGAACGACAGGGCTTTTTAAGATGAACACTGAAGCTTTCTTT.

This chain links TRBV6-1 with TRBJ2-1; no clear D. Germline V gene sequence: CDR1 MNHNS, CDR2 SASEGT. The germline V and J ends were trimmed by 2 bases and 1 base, with 15 bases remaining between them. The CDR3 spans 17 residues. CDR3 sequence reads: CASSERGPLVSYNEQFF. In DNA form, the CDR3 reads TGTGCCAGCAGTGAAAGAGGCCCCCTGGTATCCTACAATGAGCAGTTCTTC.

This sequence joins TRBV4-1 and TRBJ2-1; TRBD2 matches at 8 bases. V was clipped by 4 bases and J by 6 bases; unmatched bases: 17. There are 18 residues in the CDR3. Germline V gene lookup returns CDR1 MGHRA and CDR2 YSYEKL. The CDR3, as DNA: TGCGCCAGCAGCCGCCACGCCATACCGGGACTAGTAGGCAATGAGCAGTTCTTC. Translating it yields CASSRHAIPGLVGNEQFF.

The V gene is TRBV6-5, the J gene TRBJ2-7, with D perhaps matching TRBD2 (5 bases). V lost 0 bases to trimming and J lost 3 bases, with 15 bases between them. The germline V gene has CDR1 MNHEY and CDR2 SVGAGI. The CDR3 loop spans 16 amino acids. The CDR3 sequence: CASSYSRVAGDYEQYF. In DNA form, the CDR3 reads TGTGCCAGCAGTTACTCGAGGGTCGCCGGCGACTACGAGCAGTACTTC.

The rearrangement joins TRBV30 to TRBJ2-1; TRBD2 matches 12 bases. CDR3 length equals 13 residues. The germline CDR1 and CDR2 sequences are GTSNPN and SVGIG (reference sequence). With V trimmed by 2 bases and J by 13 bases, 6 bases remained unmatched. CDR3 in DNA: TGTGCCTGGAGTCTAGCGGGAGGGGCGAATCAGTTCTTC. Translation gives CAWSLAGGANQFF.

This chain uses TRBV5-1 with TRBJ1-1; possibly TRBD1 for D (6 bases). Germline V gene sequence: CDR1 SGHRS, CDR2 YFSETQ. V lost 3 bases and J lost 1, with 7 bases in between. This CDR3 is built from 13 residues. DNA of the CDR3: TGCGCCAGCAGCTGGACAGCGAACACTGAAGCTTTCTTT. Translating gives CASSWTANTEAFF.

The chain couples TRBV18 to TRBJ2-7; 8 bases map to TRBD2. Germline CDR1 reads KGHSH; CDR2 reads LQKENI. J was trimmed by 8 bases and V by 2 bases; bases with no gene match: 11. There are 15 residues in the CDR3. In nucleotides, the CDR3 is TGTGCCAGCTCACCAGAAGCGGGAGTGGTTGGGAAGCAGTACTTC. Encoded protein: CASSPEAGVVGKQYF.

The chain joins TRBV29-1 to TRBJ1-5; D is unclear. Germline CDR1 is SQVTM and CDR2 is ANQGSEA. The CDR3 has 13 amino acids. With 3 bases removed from V and 5 bases from J, the gap between germline ends came to 11 bases. DNA of the CDR3: TGCAGCGTTGATGAAGGCAGCGATCAGCCCCAGCATTTT. Residues: CSVDEGSDQPQHF.